These T cell receptor beta chains were read from a single sample in a study of cytomegalovirus exposure and HLA in healthy donors. TCRdb keeps only in-frame clones here, not all; method: immunoSEQ multiplex PCR. The data hold around 140,000 clones, with just under 85% observed a single time. Source material: PBMCs. All receptors derive from a woman aged 55-70 years in good health and CMV-seropositive. Each CDR3 is given with its conserved first and last residue. D genes are given only for firm matches. Size values are once, few and many counts, or a class for expanded clones, and some rows have none.

clone size	V gene	D gene	J gene	CDR3 protein	CDR3 DNA
.	TRBV30	.	TRBJ2-5	CAWSAGGPGETQYF	TGTGCCTGGAGTGCTGGAGGGCCTGGGGAGACCCAGTACTTC
.	TRBV6-6	TRBD1	TRBJ2-7	CAARDSSYEQYF	TGTGCCGCCCGGGACAGCTCCTACGAGCAGTACTTC
.	TRBV1	.	TRBJ2-1	CTSSQPSGRDDEQFF	TGCACCAGCAGCCAACCTAGTGGGAGAGACGATGAGCAGTTCTTC
.	TRBV11-2	TRBD2	TRBJ2-1	CASSPGTSGKRVENEQFF	TGTGCCAGCAGCCCGGGGACTAGCGGGAAACGGGTAGAGAATGAGCAGTTCTTC
.	TRBV27	TRBD2	TRBJ2-7	CASTLAGAPYEQYF	TGTGCCAGCACCCTAGCGGGAGCCCCCTACGAGCAGTACTTC
.	TRBV5-6	.	TRBJ2-2	CASSLWQGGELFF	TGTGCCAGCAGCTTGTGGCAGGGCGGGGAGCTGTTTTTT
.	TRBV4-2	TRBD2	TRBJ2-3	CASSQVTSGGPTDTQYF	TGTGCCAGCAGCCAAGTCACGTCGGGAGGCCCCACAGATACGCAGTATTTT
.	TRBV5-5	.	TRBJ2-3	CASSKQGGAAMMTDTQYF	TGTGCCAGCAGCAAACAGGGAGGGGCGGCCATGATGACAGATACGCAGTATTTT
once	TRBV9	TRBD1	TRBJ2-5	CASSVAQGVLETQYF	TGTGCCAGCAGCGTAGCCCAGGGGGTCCTAGAGACCCAGTACTTC
.	TRBV28	.	TRBJ2-7	CATGWPLTYEQYF	TGTGCCACAGGCTGGCCCTTGACCTACGAGCAGTACTTC
.	TRBV30	TRBD2	TRBJ2-1	CAWSGGLAGGSSYNEQFF	TGTGCCTGGAGTGGGGGACTAGCGGGAGGGAGCTCCTACAATGAGCAGTTCTTC
.	TRBV30	.	TRBJ1-4	CAWSLRGGRGKLFF	TGTGCCTGGAGTCTCCGGGGGGGGCGCGGAAAACTGTTTTTT
.	TRBV27	TRBD1	TRBJ2-7	CASRIDRGQGDREQYF	TGTGCCAGCAGGATAGATAGGGGACAGGGTGATCGCGAGCAGTACTTC
.	TRBV15	.	TRBJ1-1	CATSRDLGGNTAAFF	TGTGCCACCAGCAGAGATTTAGGAGGGAACACTGCAGCTTTCTTT
once	TRBV6-1	.	TRBJ1-1	CASKGDNTEAFF	TGTGCCAGCAAAGGGGATAACACTGAAGCTTTCTTT
.	TRBV29-1	TRBD1	TRBJ1-2	CSVEALNRGLVYGYTF	TGCAGCGTTGAAGCCTTGAACAGGGGGCTGGTCTATGGCTACACCTTC
.	TRBV6-6	.	TRBJ1-5	CASSYGDFSNQPQHF	TGTGCCAGCAGTTACGGGGACTTTAGCAATCAGCCCCAGCATTTT
.	TRBV28	TRBD1	TRBJ2-7	CASSLRTGAYEQYF	TGTGCCAGCAGTTTACGGACAGGGGCCTACGAGCAGTACTTC
.	TRBV28	TRBD2	TRBJ2-7	CASRGGRHGQRYEQYF	TGTGCCAGCAGAGGCGGGAGGCACGGGCAGAGGTACGAGCAGTACTTC
few	TRBV11-3	.	TRBJ2-5	CASSLVGAQTQYF	TGTGCCAGCAGCTTAGTGGGGGCTCAGACCCAGTACTTC